The rows below give T cell receptor beta chains drawn from one sample of a study of T-cell reconstitution after alpha-beta-depleted transplantation in children. MiXCR, applied by TCRdb to the PCR reads, yields one record per CDR3 protein. The sample carries about 870,000 distinct CDR3 sequences, 16% recorded once. Specimen: PBMCs, mostly from graft donor cells, collected 360 days after TCRalphabeta/CD19-depleted stem cell transplant. The receptor source for this set is a male patient aged 10-17 years who had a stem cell transplant for acute lymphoblastic leukemia, so the T cells may come from the graft donor. The CDR3 runs from the conserved cysteine through the conserved F or W. D genes are given only for firm matches. Not every row has a clone size; where given, it reads once, few, many or a size class.

v_call,j_call,clone_size,d_call,cdr3_length,cdr3_aa,cdr3_nt
TRBV11-2,TRBJ2-3,many,NA,14,CASSLDPQSLEQYF,TGTGCCAGCAGCCTCGACCCCCAGAGTCTGGAACAGTATTTT
TRBV6-5,TRBJ1-2,few,NA,16,CASSYYLGKGLYGYTF,TGTGCCAGCAGTTACTACTTGGGGAAAGGACTCTATGGCTACACCTTC
TRBV12-3/TRBV12-4,TRBJ1-5,many,NA,15,CASSPRDGANQPQHF,TGTGCCAGCAGCCCAAGGGACGGAGCGAATCAGCCCCAGCATTTT
TRBV5-1,TRBJ2-7,many,NA,15,CASSWGRRGTYEQYF,TGCGCCAGCAGCTGGGGCCGTCGGGGAACCTACGAGCAGTACTTC
TRBV12-3/TRBV12-4,TRBJ2-2,NA,NA,15,CASSSLGSLNGELFF,TGTGCCAGCAGTTCCCTGGGCAGCCTAAACGGGGAGCTGTTTTTT
TRBV5-4,TRBJ2-2,NA,NA,13,CASSLGLLSELFF,TGTGCCAGCAGCTTGGGGCTTCTGTCGGAGCTGTTTTTT
TRBV5-1,TRBJ2-1,NA,TRBD1,15,CASRAPGQNYNEQFF,TGCGCCAGCAGGGCACCGGGACAGAACTACAATGAGCAGTTCTTC
TRBV5-1,TRBJ1-4,few,NA,14,CASSLYRTNEKLFF,TGCGCCAGCAGCTTGTATCGAACTAATGAAAAACTGTTTTTT
TRBV29-1,TRBJ2-1,few,NA,20,CSVEVGVWGTVMDFYNEQFF,TGCAGCGTTGAAGTTGGTGTATGGGGGACGGTGATGGATTTCTACAATGAGCAGTTCTTC
TRBV5-6,TRBJ2-1,NA,NA,12,CASSFGENEQFF,TGTGCCAGCAGCTTTGGGGAAAATGAGCAGTTCTTC
TRBV7-3,TRBJ2-1,NA,NA,15,CASSLVGERYNEQFF,TGTGCCAGCAGCTTAGTGGGGGAGCGTTACAATGAGCAGTTCTTC
TRBV7-3,TRBJ2-3,many,NA,14,CASSWRASTDTQYF,TGTGCCAGCAGCTGGAGGGCTAGCACAGATACGCAGTATTTT
TRBV7-6,TRBJ2-2,NA,NA,15,CASSGGNANTGELFF,TGTGCCAGCAGCGGCGGAAACGCGAACACCGGGGAGCTGTTTTTT
TRBV18,TRBJ2-5,NA,NA,15,CASSPLADRGETQYF,TGTGCCAGCTCACCACTAGCGGACCGGGGGGAGACCCAGTACTTC
TRBV7-8,TRBJ2-5,NA,NA,16,CASSSGRFQGRETQYF,TGTGCCAGCAGCTCCGGCCGCTTCCAGGGTCGCGAGACCCAGTACTTC
TRBV5-1,TRBJ2-3,NA,NA,16,CASSLEGPIGTDTQYF,TGCGCCAGCAGCTTGGAGGGACCAATAGGCACAGATACGCAGTATTTT
TRBV29-1,TRBJ2-1,few,TRBD2,15,CSVKTSYTSYNEQFF,TGCAGCGTCAAGACTAGCTACACCTCCTACAATGAGCAGTTCTTC
TRBV5-4,TRBJ2-1,NA,TRBD1,15,CASSLGGTGGNEQFF,TGTGCCAGCAGCTTGGGCGGGACAGGGGGTAATGAGCAGTTCTTC
TRBV27,TRBJ2-7,many,NA,14,CASSSSDVTYEQYF,TGTGCCAGCAGTTCCTCGGACGTAACCTACGAGCAGTACTTC
TRBV16,TRBJ1-2,many,NA,13,CASSHRGEGGYTF,TGTGCCAGCAGCCACCGAGGAGAGGGAGGCTACACCTTC
TRBV29-1,TRBJ1-1,few,TRBD1,13,CSVEGTGHTEAFF,TGCAGCGTTGAAGGGACAGGGCATACTGAAGCTTTCTTT
TRBV20-1,TRBJ2-2,NA,NA,13,CSAAPTLTGELFF,TGCAGTGCCGCCCCCACTTTAACCGGGGAGCTGTTTTTT
TRBV5-1,TRBJ1-2,few,NA,12,CASSLAARGYTF,TGCGCCAGCAGCTTGGCGGCTCGTGGCTACACCTTC
TRBV12-3/TRBV12-4,TRBJ1-5,NA,NA,14,CASSLGTAYQPQHF,TGTGCCAGCAGTTTAGGGACCGCTTACCAGCCCCAGCATTTT